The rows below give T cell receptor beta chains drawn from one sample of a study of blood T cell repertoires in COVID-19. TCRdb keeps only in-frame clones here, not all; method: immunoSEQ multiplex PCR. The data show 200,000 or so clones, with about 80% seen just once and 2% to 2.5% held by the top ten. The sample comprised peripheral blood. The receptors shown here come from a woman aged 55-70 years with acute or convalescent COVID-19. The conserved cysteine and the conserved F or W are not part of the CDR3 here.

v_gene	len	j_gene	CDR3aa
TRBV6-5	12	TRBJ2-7	ASSYSKSGNEQY
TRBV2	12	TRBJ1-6	ASTRSSYNSPLH
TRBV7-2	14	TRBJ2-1	ASSLSQGASGNEQF
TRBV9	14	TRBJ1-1	ASSVVRGGLNTEAF
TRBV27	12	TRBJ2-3	ATSGLVSTDTQY
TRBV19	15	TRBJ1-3	ASSARGTTNSGNTIY
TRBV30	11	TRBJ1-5	AWSVLGSGRQH
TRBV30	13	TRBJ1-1	AWSKGASRNTEAF
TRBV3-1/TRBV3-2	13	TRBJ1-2	ASSPSAGLIYGYT
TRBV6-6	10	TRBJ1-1	ASRQIGTEAF
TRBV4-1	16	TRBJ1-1	ASSQDLRQFASGTEAF
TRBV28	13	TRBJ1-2	ASSLNDRRRDRYT
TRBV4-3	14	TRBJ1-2	ASSQDHAGSVYGYT